The 24 T cell receptor beta chains listed next were all sequenced from one sample in a study of T cell repertoires in cytomegalovirus infection. Using its own MiXCR run on the reads, TCRdb lists one record per CDR3 protein. In the table there are fewer than 200,000 distinct CDR3 sequences, less than 9.5% of which are singletons. Sample: PBMCs. Source of these receptors: a human donor in good health (CMV status not recorded). Some clones in this sample may be carry-over from other donors' samples.

This chain uses TRBV27 with TRBJ2-3; 8 bases agree with TRBD2. V gave up 8 bases and J gave up 0 bases; unmatched junction bases: 7. This CDR3 has 15 amino acids. Germline values: CDR1 MNHEY, CDR2 SMNVEV (reference sequence). CDR3 sequence reads: CASLHTSGSTDTQYF. DNA for the CDR3: TGTGCCAGCCTACATACTAGCGGAAGCACAGATACGCAGTATTTT.

This chain links TRBV2 with TRBJ1-5, with D tentatively TRBD1 (5 bases). CDR3 length: 16 residues. V gave up 3 bases and J gave up 6 bases, with 18 bases separating them. The germline V gene has CDR1 SNHLY and CDR2 FYNNEI. CDR3: CASSDSRAGWCQPQHF. The CDR3 nucleotides are TGTGCCAGCAGTGACTCAAGGGCAGGGTGGTGTCAGCCCCAGCATTTT.

At least ten counts were recorded for this clonotype. V and J are TRBV7-2 and TRBJ1-1; possible D gene TRBD1, 6 bases. The CDR3 totals 16 residues. V was pared by 1 base and J by 2 bases, with 14 bases between. The germline CDR1 and CDR2 sequences are SGHTA and FQGNSA. The CDR3 bases are TGTGCCAGCAGCTTAGTTATAGGCAGGGGAAACACTGAAGCTTTCTTT. Its translation: CASSLVIGRGNTEAFF.

In this sample, this clonotype turned up many times. This chain joins TRBV12-3 or TRBV12-4 and TRBJ2-5, with TRBD1 matching 9 bases. There are 17 residues in the CDR3. Trimming cost V 5 bases and J 4 bases; bases outside gene matches: 14. Written as DNA, the CDR3 is TGTGCCAGCAGTCTTACCGGGACAGGGTTGGGGGGAGAGACCCAGTACTTC. Protein product: CASSLTGTGLGGETQYF.

This clonotype was recorded a few times. The chain couples TRBV25-1 to TRBJ2-1, with 7 bases aligning to TRBD1. With V trimmed by 6 bases and J by 4 bases, 9 bases remained unmatched. This CDR3 comprises 15 residues. Per germline, CDR1 MGHDK and CDR2 SYGVNS. The CDR3 bases are TGTGCCAGCAGCTCGGGACAGCGGATTTACAATGAGCAGTTCTTC. The encoded protein is CASSSGQRIYNEQFF.

This clonotype was seen repeatedly, ten times or more. The rearrangement joins TRBV20-1 to TRBJ2-7; the D gene could be TRBD1 or TRBD2 (5 bases each). Germline V gene sequence: CDR1 DFQATT, CDR2 SNEGSKA (reference sequence). V lost 1 base to trimming and J lost 2 bases, with 12 bases between them. The CDR3 consists of 14 residues. The CDR3 bases are TGCAGTGCTAGAGGGCAGGGAGTCACCTACGAGCAGTACTTC. Its protein product is CSARGQGVTYEQYF.

This clonotype was seen at least ten times. The rearrangement uses TRBV12-3 or TRBV12-4 and TRBJ2-2; D is unclear. This CDR3 spans 15 amino acids. Deletions cut 3 bases from V and 2 bases from J, with 10 bases between. Written as DNA, the CDR3 is TGTGCCAGCAGTTTTTCGGCAGTTAACACCGGGGAGCTGTTTTTT. It specifies CASSFSAVNTGELFF.

The sample holds one count of this clonotype. The rearrangement joins TRBV12-3 or TRBV12-4 to TRBJ1-4; D gene ambiguous. V was pared by 3 bases and J by 7 bases, with 9 bases between. There are 13 residues in the CDR3. CDR3 in DNA: TGTGCCAGCAGTTTTTGGGGAACTGAAAAACTGTTTTTT. It translates to CASSFWGTEKLFF.

At least ten counts were recorded for this clonotype. The genes are TRBV6-2 or TRBV6-3 and TRBJ1-5; TRBD1 is a possible D gene (5 bases). CDR3 size: 12 residues. Trimming took off 8 bases at V and 4 bases at J, with 9 bases between the two ends. The germline CDR1 and CDR2 sequences are MNHEY and SVGEGT. CDR3 sequence reads: CASWGGNQPQHF. The CDR3 DNA follows: TGTGCCAGCTGGGGCGGAAATCAGCCCCAGCATTTT.

This clonotype came up many times. The V and J genes are TRBV7-8 and TRBJ1-6; 7 nucleotides line up with TRBD1. The CDR3 totals 17 residues. Germline CDR1 reads SGHVS; CDR2 reads FQNEAQ. After removal of 0 bases from V and 6 bases from J, the junction contained 8 bases not matched to a gene. The CDR3 DNA is TGTGCCAGCAGCTTAGCCCCGGGACAGTCAACTAATTCACCCCTCCACTTT. Its protein product is CASSLAPGQSTNSPLHF.

This clonotype has ten or more counts. This chain uses TRBV28 with TRBJ1-1; D ambiguous. The CDR3 runs 18 residues. V gave up 1 base and J gave up 3 bases, with 21 bases separating them. CDR1 MDHEN and CDR2 SYDVKM come from the germline V gene. CDR3 amino acids: CASSLSPLRTAEDTEAFF. As DNA, the CDR3 is TGTGCCAGCAGTTTATCTCCCCTACGTACAGCAGAGGACACTGAAGCTTTCTTT.

This clonotype appeared many times. This chain connects TRBV7-2 to TRBJ2-3, with a weak D call TRBD2 (7 bases). V dropped 4 bases and J dropped 3 bases, with 14 bases sitting between them. Germline CDR1 is SGHTA and CDR2 is FQGNSA. The CDR3 spans 15 residues. CDR3: CASSSGGPRTDTQYF. The CDR3, as DNA: TGTGCCAGCAGCTCCGGGGGGCCCCGTACAGATACGCAGTATTTT.

The chain is built from TRBV29-1 and TRBJ1-2; unclear D gene. The CDR3 has 13 residues. From germline, CDR1 is SQVTM and CDR2 ANQGSEA. Deletions cut 2 bases from V and 2 bases from J, with 9 bases between. CDR3 DNA sequence: TGCAGCGTTGAACCGGACGGAAACTATGGCTACACCTTC. Translation: CSVEPDGNYGYTF.

By share, this clonotype counts as medium-sized. J is TRBJ1-1 and V is TRBV7-2, with D possibly being TRBD1 (6 bases). CDR3 length: 15 amino acids. CDR1 SGHTA and CDR2 FQGNSA come from the germline V gene. Trimming took off 4 bases at V and 5 bases at J, with 17 bases between the two ends. The CDR3 DNA reads TGTGCCAGCAGCTGGGAAGGGGGGCGGAAAACTGAAGCTTTCTTT. Translating gives CASSWEGGRKTEAFF.

The sample holds many counts of this clonotype. The chain couples TRBV7-2 to TRBJ1-2; 8 bases are shared with TRBD1. The CDR3 totals 15 residues. Germline lookup yields CDR1 SGHTA and CDR2 FQGNSA. J lost 5 bases, V lost 5 bases, and 10 bases had no gene match. CDR3 in DNA: TGTGCCAGCAGCCCAACCTGGACAGGGACGTATGGCTACACCTTC. As protein: CASSPTWTGTYGYTF.

This clonotype was detected a few times. DNA for the CDR3: TGTGCCAGCAGCAGGCAGGATTACACAGATACGCAGTATTTT. Protein sequence: CASSRQDYTDTQYF. The gene calls are TRBV6-5 and TRBJ2-3; D uncertain. CDR1 MNHEY and CDR2 SVGAGI come from the germline V gene. V was shortened by 6 bases and J by 2 bases, with 12 bases between the two germline ends. This CDR3 has 14 residues.

This clonotype was seen at least ten times. The chain has TRBV7-2 and TRBJ2-1; 7 bases fit TRBD2. The V gene's germline CDR1 is SGHTA and CDR2 FQGNSA. The ends lost 5 bases at V and 0 bases at J; junction bases unmatched: 4. The CDR3 covers 15 residues. In DNA, the CDR3 is TGTGCCAGCAGCAGGGGACTAAGCTCCTACAATGAGCAGTTCTTC. Translating gives CASSRGLSSYNEQFF.

The chain combines TRBV20-1 with TRBJ2-5; TRBD1 is a possible D gene (5 bases). Germline V CDR1 and CDR2: DFQATT, SNEGSKA (reference sequence). V was clipped by 1 base and J by 5 bases, with 11 bases between them. This CDR3 spans 13 amino acids. CDR3 sequence: CSARGRGRETQYF. For the CDR3, the DNA is TGCAGTGCTAGAGGAAGGGGTCGGGAGACCCAGTACTTC.

This clonotype was observed at least ten times. This chain uses TRBV7-8 with TRBJ2-3, with D possibly TRBD2 on 7 matching bases. V was trimmed by 1 base and J by 1 base, leaving 18 bases between them. The CDR3 loop spans 18 amino acids. Germline loops: CDR1 SGHVS, CDR2 FQNEAQ. The CDR3 nucleotides read TGTGCCAGCAGCTTAGTAGGTTCGGGGGGCGTTCGCACAGATACGCAGTATTTT. This translates into CASSLVGSGGVRTDTQYF.

This chain joins TRBV12-3 or TRBV12-4 and TRBJ2-1; a possible D gene is TRBD1 (6 bases). The CDR3 consists of 12 residues. Trimming shortened V by 6 bases and J by 8 bases, and 11 bases separated the two germline ends. CDR3 nucleotide sequence: TGTGCCAGCAGCAGGGGTGGTCATGAGCAGTTCTTC. This translates into CASSRGGHEQFF.

The genes are TRBV29-1 and TRBJ2-1, with a tentative D call TRBD2 (6 bases). This CDR3 is 14 amino acids long. The V gene lost 7 bases and the J gene lost 0 bases, with 13 bases spanning the gap. Germline assignment: CDR1 SQVTM and CDR2 ANQGSEA. This chain's CDR3 is CSGRRGSSYNEQFF. CDR3 coding DNA: TGCAGCGGGCGGCGGGGTAGCTCCTACAATGAGCAGTTCTTC.

The chain employs TRBV30 and TRBJ2-1; 7 bases agree with TRBD1. V lost 1 base to trimming and J lost 7 bases; unmatched junction nucleotides: 1. From germline, CDR1 is GTSNPN and CDR2 SVGIG (reference sequence). This CDR3 spans 12 amino acids. The CDR3 protein is CAWSDRGNEQFF. The CDR3 DNA is TGTGCCTGGAGTGACAGGGGAAATGAGCAGTTCTTC.

The sample holds many counts of this clonotype. This chain links TRBV7-2 with TRBJ2-7; D possibly corresponds to TRBD2 (5 bases). The V end lost 5 bases, the J end lost 8 bases, and 16 bases lay between the germline ends. The CDR3 is 13 amino acids. Germline values: CDR1 SGHTA, CDR2 FQGNSA. The CDR3 coding sequence is TGTGCCAGCAGCCCTCGACTGACGGGGAAGCAGTACTTC. Protein sequence: CASSPRLTGKQYF.

This clonotype has a count of ten or more. The rearrangement joins TRBV6-6 to TRBJ2-7; TRBD1 matches at 8 bases. Germline CDR1 is MNHNY and CDR2 is SVGAGI (reference sequence). There are 14 residues in the CDR3. V was pared by 5 bases and J by 4 bases, with 7 bases of the junction left unmatched. CDR3 DNA: TGTGCCAGCAGTAGACAGGGGAAGAGTTACGAGCAGTACTTC. Translation: CASSRQGKSYEQYF.